Listed here are 9 T cell receptor beta chains from one sample, sequenced in a study of identical twins. TCRdb re-analysed the 5' RACE reads in MiXCR, keeping a single row per CDR3 protein. The repertoire holds about 150,000 distinct CDR3 sequences, with around 3.4% as singletons. The sequenced sample was memory T cells sorted from blood. The receptors originated from a man between 18 and 35 years old in good health.

This clonotype showed up many times. The gene calls are TRBV5-1 and TRBJ2-1; D possibly uses TRBD1 or TRBD2 (5 bases each). The germline V and J ends were trimmed by 6 bases and 4 bases, with 26 bases remaining between them. CDR3 length: 18 amino acids. Looked up from germline, CDR1 is SGHRS and CDR2 is YFSETQ. The CDR3 loop is CASTLGPPLAEKYNEQFF. As DNA, the CDR3 is TGCGCCAGCACCCTGGGACCACCCCTAGCAGAGAAGTACAATGAGCAGTTCTTC.

In its sample, this clonotype was seen many times. V gene TRBV20-1 combines with J gene TRBJ2-3; a weak D match, TRBD1 (6 bases). V was trimmed by 5 bases and J by 4 bases, leaving 10 bases between them. Germline values: CDR1 DFQATT, CDR2 SNEGSKA (reference sequence). The CDR3 contains 12 residues. The CDR3 protein is CSALDSSDTQYF. In DNA form, the CDR3 reads TGCAGTGCTTTGGACAGCTCAGATACGCAGTATTTT.

This clonotype was seen at least ten times. Here the CDR3 reads CASHRSRGAALFF. In nucleotides, the CDR3 is TGTGCCAGCCACCGAAGTAGGGGGGCGGCTTTATTCTTT. V and J are TRBV12-3 or TRBV12-4 and TRBJ1-1, with D perhaps TRBD1 (6 bases). The V end lost 8 bases, the J end lost 14 bases, and 24 bases lay between the germline ends. The length of the CDR3 is 13 residues.

This clonotype was picked up many times. The chain joins TRBV29-1 to TRBJ2-1; 8 bases are a match to TRBD2. There are 15 residues in the CDR3. From germline, CDR1 is SQVTM and CDR2 ANQGSEA. Trimming cost V 7 bases and J 8 bases; bases outside gene matches: 16. In DNA form, the CDR3 reads TGCAGCGCCCCCTACCCTGGACTAGCCCGCGATGAGCAGTTCTTC. This gives the protein CSAPYPGLARDEQFF.

This clonotype was counted a few times. This rearrangement joins TRBV20-1 to TRBJ1-2, with D unclear. CDR1 is DFQATT, CDR2 SNEGSKA, per germline (reference sequence). Between the trimmed V and J ends, which lost 0 bases and 5 bases, there was a span of 16 bases. The CDR3 covers 15 residues. CDR3 bases: TGCAGTGCTAGAGACCCTCGTGAGGCAGCTTATGGCTACACCTTC. This codes for CSARDPREAAYGYTF.

Many counts were recorded for this clonotype. V and J are TRBV5-1 and TRBJ2-2; D is possibly TRBD1 (6 bases). Germline loops: CDR1 SGHRS, CDR2 YFSETQ. V was pared by 6 bases and J by 0 bases, with 9 bases between. CDR3 size: 14 residues. CDR3 region: CASMRDTNTGELFF. In DNA form, the CDR3 reads TGCGCCAGCATGAGGGACACGAACACCGGGGAGCTGTTTTTT.

This clonotype was counted at least ten times. The rearrangement links TRBV11-2 to TRBJ2-3; the match to TRBD2 covers 16 bases. This CDR3 region has 18 residues. Germline CDR1 and CDR2: SGHAT and FQNNGV. With 5 bases clipped from V and 4 bases from J, the junction kept 9 bases outside the gene matches. The CDR3: CASSPWAGTSGRADTQYF. CDR3 nucleotide sequence: TGTGCCAGCAGCCCCTGGGCCGGGACTAGCGGGAGGGCAGATACGCAGTATTTT.

This clonotype was found a few times. The J gene is TRBJ2-5, the V gene TRBV7-8, with TRBD1 as a possible D gene (6 bases). The CDR3 is 13 amino acids. Trimming pared 2 bases from V and 7 bases from J, leaving 11 bases between. Germline values: CDR1 SGHVS, CDR2 FQNEAQ. The CDR3 bases are TGTGCCAGCAGCTTATCAGGGGCTGGGACCCAGTACTTC. Residues: CASSLSGAGTQYF.

This clonotype showed up many times. This rearrangement joins TRBV5-1 to TRBJ2-3; D is possibly TRBD1 (5 bases). This CDR3 comprises 18 residues. The V end lost 4 bases, the J end lost 7 bases, and 28 bases lay between the germline ends. Germline V gene lookup returns CDR1 SGHRS and CDR2 YFSETQ. CDR3 DNA sequence: TGCGCCAGCAGCCCAAACGACCGCAGGGTAGCACGGTCATATACGCAGTATTTT. It yields the protein CASSPNDRRVARSYTQYF.